This T cell receptor beta chain comes out of a study of blood T cell repertoires in COVID-19 (dated by TCRdb to about 2020). At the level of the whole study: Samples covering the acute and convalescent phases of COVID-19 were provided by collaborators in the United States, Italy and Spain. The material from the prospective study consisted of cDNA or gDNA derived from T cells, B-cell-depleted T cells, or PBMCs. Subjects who had been exposed to COVID-19, were actively infected with it, or had recovered from it provided the deeply sampled blood TCRbeta repertoires that made up the dataset. The repertoires were released in a freely available public database intended as a resource for research on the immune response to SARS-CoV-2. The samples were drawn from the first 160 participants of the ongoing ImmuneRACE study and from 1,254 subjects provided by 6 global collaborators. A de-identified subject ID, COVID-19 status, age in years and sex were almost always included in the sample metadata. Where HLA class I and class II types were available, the types were taken from metadata supplied by the sample provider, not from assay-based typing. Paper-wide results and their limitations: Clinical and demographic metadata were provided uncurated, with the amount varying by source and participant.

Whole blood was collected in K2EDTA tubes by collaborating institutions according to the institutions' own protocols. For TCRbeta analysis, collaborators shipped samples as frozen whole blood, isolated PBMCs, or DNA extracted from either of those sample types. TCRbeta CDR3 regions were amplified from genomic DNA by means of the immunoSEQ Assay, a bias-controlled multiplex PCR. As for the original processing: Within the assay, amplification of reference gene primers was used to estimate how many nucleated cells each sample contained. To quantify the absolute abundance of each unique TCRbeta CDR3 rearrangement, sequence reads were collapsed and filtered. Productive Simpson clonality was computed per sample as the square root of Simpson's diversity index over productive rearrangements. TCRdb's version of the immuneACCESS table is confined to in-frame rearrangements and falls short of the full clone set. An unresolved V gene accounts for under half of the shortfall where checked; the remainder is of unknown origin. The V and J calls and clone size come from that table; D and trimming were worked out from the DNA. This sample lists tens of thousands of clones; around nine tenths were detected once. The ten largest account for about 27% of the sample.

Remarks on this clone: What this receptor recognizes is not known. Within one base of it there is no much larger clone, and no base qualities were kept.

CDR1 and CDR2 are read off the germline V gene as SQVTM and ANQGSEA. Including the terminal cysteine and phenylalanine, the CDR3 comprises 15 residues. The read is trimmed to its CDR3 DNA, 45 bases read in frame from base 1. V lost 5 bases and J lost 4 bases, and the count of bases not matched to a germline gene is 9. Rearrangement joined TRBV29-1 to TRBJ2-5, and TRBD2 aligns with 11 junction nucleotides. The sample taken for sequencing was peripheral blood. The source is a human donor in a cohort sampled during active COVID-19. The CDR3 loop reads CSVRLAGRGGETQYF. The nucleotides read TGCAGCGTTCGACTAGCGGGGAGGGGTGGAGAGACCCAGTACTTC.